The sequence of this T cell receptor (beta chain) was determined in a study of T-cell reconstitution after alpha-beta-depleted transplantation in children. This clonotype was counted many times. Unique molecular identifiers were used to barcode this TCRbeta library. TCRdb re-called the PCR reads with MiXCR, one entry per CDR3 protein. In the table there are 90,000 to 130,000 distinct CDR3 sequences, 10% of which are singletons. Germline values: CDR1 SGHTA, CDR2 FQGNSA. The germline V and J ends were trimmed by 7 bases and 4 bases, with 16 bases remaining between them. The CDR3 contains 14 residues. This clonotype originated in a human donor who donated a stem cell graft to a child with acute lymphoblastic leukemia. The sample was PBMCs from the stem cell graft donor, taken from the stem cell graft. The rearrangement joins TRBV7-2 to TRBJ1-1, with D perhaps TRBD1 (6 bases). This CDR3 reads CASTSIGGVTEAFF. CDR3 sequence (DNA): TGTGCCAGCACCTCGATCGGGGGCGTCACTGAAGCTTTCTTT.